What follows are 30 T cell receptor beta chains derived from one specimen sequenced in a study of blood T cells in healthy people across ages. A second about 6 to 12 cycle PCR used barcoded and J-beta primers. In TCRdb, the 5' RACE reads were re-called with MiXCR into one record per CDR3 protein. The sample lists some 880,000 distinct CDR3 sequences; 35% to 40% were seen once. The sample comprised blood. These receptors came from a man aged 18-30 years in good health.

This clonotype was detected only a few times. This chain's CDR3 is CASSQAGLAGRTTGELFF. In DNA, the CDR3 is TGCGCCAGCAGCCAAGCGGGACTAGCGGGGAGGACCACCGGGGAGCTGTTTTTT. The gene calls are TRBV4-1 and TRBJ2-2, with TRBD2 identical over 13 bases. Unmatched junction bases numbered 6, after V lost 1 base and J lost 4 bases. Germline V gene sequence: CDR1 MGHRA, CDR2 YSYEKL. The CDR3 loop spans 18 amino acids.

The chain carries TRBV30 and TRBJ1-1; a possible D gene is TRBD1 (5 bases). Trimming took off 5 bases at V and 3 bases at J, with 13 bases between the two ends. The CDR3 totals 13 residues. From germline, CDR1 is GTSNPN and CDR2 SVGIG (reference sequence). CDR3 nucleotide sequence: TGTGCCTGGGCGCCGGGACCATACACTGAAGCTTTCTTT. Translation: CAWAPGPYTEAFF.

This clonotype came up many times. The chain recombines TRBV5-1 with TRBJ2-3; D is ambiguous. CDR1 is SGHRS, CDR2 YFSETQ, per germline. The CDR3 length is 13 residues. V was cut by 0 bases and J by 4 bases, with 6 bases left in between. The CDR3 nucleotides read TGCGCCAGCAGCTTGGCTGAAGCAGATACGCAGTATTTT. Encoded protein: CASSLAEADTQYF.

V usage is TRBV5-5 and J usage is TRBJ2-7; TRBD2 agrees at 9 bases. The J segment lost 7 bases and the V segment lost 1 base, leaving 12 bases of the junction unmatched. CDR3 length: 16 residues. Germline CDR1 SGHKS, CDR2 YYEKEE (reference sequence). The CDR3 reads CASSLLIGGGAAEQYF. The CDR3 DNA follows: TGTGCCAGCAGCTTGTTGATAGGCGGGGGGGCCGCGGAGCAGTACTTC.

This chain's CDR3 is CSAPPGLGRHEQFF. The CDR3 DNA reads as TGCAGTGCTCCCCCCGGACTAGGTCGGCATGAGCAGTTCTTC. The chain has TRBV20-1 and TRBJ2-1, with TRBD2 matching 7 bases. Germline V CDR1 and CDR2: DFQATT, SNEGSKA (reference sequence). The CDR3 loop spans 14 amino acids. With V trimmed by 5 bases and J by 8 bases, 12 bases remained unmatched.

Remarks on this clonotype: This may be a read error, as it is one base from a much larger clone. The V gene is TRBV7-6, the J gene TRBJ2-3; D not resolved. The length of the CDR3 is 14 residues. The V gene lost 5 bases and the J gene lost 5 bases, with 14 bases spanning the gap. Germline V gene data show CDR1 as SGHVS and CDR2 as FNYEAQ. CDR3 in amino acids: CASSPRLGIDTQYF. CDR3 nucleotide sequence: TGTGCCAGCAGCCCCAGGTTGGGTATAGATACGCAGTATTTT.

A few counts support this clonotype. The rearrangement uses TRBV3-1 and TRBJ2-5; D gene uncertain. The CDR3 is 14 amino acids. The germline gives CDR1 LGHDT, CDR2 YNNKEL (reference sequence). V shed 3 bases and J shed 3 bases, with 11 bases lying between them. The CDR3 DNA follows: TGTGCCAGCAGCCAGGCTACAGAGGAAGAGACCCAGTACTTC. This codes for CASSQATEEETQYF.

This clonotype has a handful of counts. The genes are TRBV12-3 or TRBV12-4 and TRBJ1-1, with D perhaps TRBD1 (5 bases). Trimming took 5 bases from V and 2 from J, leaving 18 bases between them. The CDR3 is 16 residues long. DNA for the CDR3: TGTGCCAGCAGTAGCCTGGCCAGGGCTAAAAACACTGAAGCTTTCTTT. Protein: CASSSLARAKNTEAFF.

The CDR3 region has the DNA TGCGCCAGCAGGGAGCGCCGAACCTCCTACAATGAGCAGTACTTC. Protein: CASRERRTSYNEQYF. The chain employs TRBV5-1 and TRBJ2-5; no reliable D call. The CDR3 is 15 amino acids. CDR1 and CDR2 (germline): SGHRS, YFSETQ. Trimming removed 5 bases at V and 11 bases at J, with 25 bases between.

The chain is built from TRBV4-3 and TRBJ2-1, with D perhaps TRBD2 (5 bases). Germline-derived CDR1 and CDR2 are LGHNA and YSLEER. There are 13 residues in the CDR3. V was clipped by 1 base and J by 13 bases, with 14 bases between them. CDR3: CASSQGSGETQFF. The CDR3 coding sequence is TGCGCCAGCAGCCAAGGGAGCGGAGAGACCCAGTTCTTC.

This clonotype was counted only a few times. The V and J genes are TRBV29-1 and TRBJ2-3; D unclear. The CDR3 runs to 13 residues. Germline lookup yields CDR1 SQVTM and CDR2 ANQGSEA. Trimming left V 5 bases short and J 1 base short, with 10 bases between. This CDR3 is CSVLAGGTDTQYF. The CDR3, as DNA: TGCAGCGTTTTGGCAGGTGGCACAGATACGCAGTATTTT.

Here the CDR3 DNA reads TGTGCCAGCAGCCCTTCAGGGGTTGGGGCTTTCTTT. As protein: CASSPSGVGAFF. The chain employs TRBV12-3 or TRBV12-4 and TRBJ1-1; D is perhaps TRBD1 (6 bases). The CDR3 is 12 amino acids. Trimming removed 6 bases at V and 11 bases at J, with 16 bases between.

The rearrangement links TRBV7-9 to TRBJ2-7, with 9 bases lining up with TRBD2. This CDR3 contains 15 residues. Looked up from germline, CDR1 is SEHNR and CDR2 is FQNEAQ (reference sequence). V trimming: 3 bases; J trimming: 6 bases; junction bases outside the gene matches: 9. Here the CDR3 reads CASSFASGVWIEQYF. CDR3 bases: TGTGCCAGCAGCTTCGCTAGCGGGGTTTGGATCGAGCAGTACTTC.

The chain carries TRBV14 and TRBJ2-4; the D is unclear. The length of the CDR3 is 16 residues. Trimming removed 0 bases from V and 6 bases from J, with 15 bases in between. Looked up from germline, CDR1 is SGHDN and CDR2 is FVKESK. CDR3 nucleotides: TGTGCCAGCAGCCAAGAGGAAGCCGTCGGGTTAAACATTCAGTACTTC. It translates to CASSQEEAVGLNIQYF.

This clonotype was seen a few times. The rearrangement links TRBV2 to TRBJ2-7; D is undetermined. Between the trimmed V and J ends, which lost 7 bases and 0 bases, there was a span of 13 bases. CDR3 length: 14 amino acids. In germline, CDR1 is SNHLY, CDR2 FYNNEI. CDR3 in amino acids: CASTVEGSSYEQYF. CDR3 sequence (DNA): TGTGCCAGCACGGTGGAAGGTTCCTCCTACGAGCAGTACTTC.

The chain combines TRBV7-9 with TRBJ2-3; D tentatively reads TRBD1 or TRBD2 (6 bases each). The CDR3 is 15 residues long. The V end lost 5 bases, the J end lost 2 bases, and 14 bases lay between the germline ends. The germline gives CDR1 SEHNR, CDR2 FQNEAQ (reference sequence). This CDR3 reads CASSIGGGDTDTQYF. As DNA, the CDR3 is TGTGCCAGCAGCATTGGGGGCGGGGACACAGATACGCAGTATTTT.

The chain couples TRBV5-1 to TRBJ2-7; 8 nucleotides agree with TRBD2. CDR1 SGHRS and CDR2 YFSETQ come from the germline V gene. The V and J ends lost 5 bases and 7 bases, in that order; junction bases with no gene match: 17. This CDR3 is built from 16 residues. Here the CDR3 DNA reads TGCGCCAGCAGGGTCCTCGTTGGACTAGCTCACAATGAGCAGTACTTC. Its protein is CASRVLVGLAHNEQYF.

This rearrangement joins TRBV12-3 or TRBV12-4 to TRBJ2-2; D is possibly TRBD1 (5 bases). Deletions cut 3 bases from V and 3 bases from J, with 8 bases between. This CDR3 comprises 14 residues. The CDR3 DNA sequence: TGTGCCAGCAGTTTGCCAGGGCACACCGGGGAGCTGTTTTTT. This encodes CASSLPGHTGELFF.

As regards this clonotype: Its ends do not fully match the called genes, so a read error is possible. The chain couples TRBV7-9 to TRBJ2-2; a weak D match, TRBD1 (5 bases). Germline V gene sequence: CDR1 SEHNR, CDR2 FQNEAQ (reference sequence). CDR3 length: 16 amino acids. The CDR3 DNA reads TGCGCCAGCAGCTTAGAGACAGCCACGGGCACCGGGGAGCTGTTTTTT. It codes for CASSLETATGTGELFF.

The chain recombines TRBV5-5 with TRBJ2-5; D not certain. The assigned J gene may be wrong: the sequence end matches TRBJ2-1 better. The length of the CDR3 is 14 residues. CDR1 is SGHKS, CDR2 YYEKEE, per germline (reference sequence). This CDR3 is CASSLRGHQETQFF. The CDR3 nucleotides are TGTGCCAGCAGCTTGAGAGGTCACCAAGAGACCCAGTTCTTC.

The V and J genes are TRBV20-1 and TRBJ1-1; unclear D gene. The CDR3 covers 14 residues. Trimming took off 2 bases at V and 1 base at J, with 11 bases between the two ends. The germline CDR1 and CDR2 sequences are DFQATT and SNEGSKA (reference sequence). CDR3 DNA: TGCAGTGCTAGACCACCCGCCGGGAACACTGAAGCTTTCTTT. As protein: CSARPPAGNTEAFF.

Only a few counts were recorded for this clonotype. The CDR3 DNA reads as TGTGCCAGCAGTTCCGGGGCCCATAGCAATCAGCCCCAGCATTTT. Translation: CASSSGAHSNQPQHF. The rearrangement joins TRBV2 to TRBJ1-5; tentative D call: TRBD1 (5 bases). The V and J ends lost 5 bases and 0 bases respectively, with 11 bases between them. Germline-derived CDR1 and CDR2 are SNHLY and FYNNEI. This CDR3 has 15 residues. Full variable domain (remainder filled in from reference TRBV2 and TRBJ1-5): EPEVTQTPSHQVTQMGQEVILRCVPISNHLYFYWYRQILGQKVEFLVSFYNNEISEKSEIFDDQFSVERPDGSNFTLKIRSTKLEDSAMYFCASSSGAHSNQPQHFGDGTRLSIL.

This clonotype was detected a few times. This chain joins TRBV10-3 and TRBJ2-1; D may be TRBD2 (6 bases). Deletions cut 6 bases from V and 5 bases from J, with 17 bases between. There are 15 residues in the CDR3. From germline, CDR1 is ENHRY and CDR2 SYGVKD. The CDR3 here is CAIRGGLGVHNEQFF. DNA for the CDR3: TGTGCCATCAGGGGAGGACTCGGGGTTCACAATGAGCAGTTCTTC.

The chain uses TRBV4-2 and TRBJ2-1; maybe TRBD2 (7 bases). V was cut by 0 bases and J by 1 base, with 10 bases left in between. The CDR3 spans 16 residues. The germline gives CDR1 LGHNA, CDR2 YNFKEQ. CDR3 DNA: TGTGCCAGCAGCCAAGAGGGGAGGGGGTCCTACAATGAGCAGTTCTTC. It yields the protein CASSQEGRGSYNEQFF.

This chain links TRBV20-1 with TRBJ1-6, with D possibly TRBD1 on 6 matching bases. The germline V gene has CDR1 DFQATT and CDR2 SNEGSKA (reference sequence). Trimming left V 5 bases short and J 1 base short, with 18 bases between. The CDR3 runs to 17 residues. CDR3 loop: CSAPVRGASSYNSPLHF. The CDR3 region has the DNA TGCAGTGCTCCCGTGAGGGGGGCGAGTTCCTATAATTCACCCCTCCACTTT.

The gene calls are TRBV27 and TRBJ2-1; maybe TRBD1 (5 bases). V dropped 4 bases and J dropped 4 bases, with 20 bases sitting between them. From germline, CDR1 is MNHEY and CDR2 SMNVEV (reference sequence). This CDR3 comprises 17 residues. CDR3 in amino acids: CASSSDETGASYNEQFF. CDR3 nucleotides: TGTGCCAGCAGTTCGGATGAAACAGGAGCTTCATACAATGAGCAGTTCTTC.

This clonotype was recorded only once. This rearrangement joins TRBV6-6 to TRBJ2-1; 8 bases map to TRBD1. The length of the CDR3 is 13 residues. Germline V gene lookup returns CDR1 MNHNY and CDR2 SVGAGI (reference sequence). Trimming removed 2 bases from V and 11 bases from J; junction bases left unmatched: 5. The CDR3 DNA reads as TGTGCCAGCAGTTACGTAGGACAGGGAAAGCAGTTCTTC. Amino acid sequence: CASSYVGQGKQFF.

V is TRBV7-2 and J is TRBJ1-1; 8 bases align to TRBD1. CDR3 length equals 14 residues. V trimming: 5 bases; J trimming: 5 bases; junction bases outside the gene matches: 7. Per germline, CDR1 SGHTA and CDR2 FQGNSA. The CDR3 DNA sequence: TGTGCCAGCAGCCTAACTGACAGGGGAACTGAAGCTTTCTTT. Amino acid sequence: CASSLTDRGTEAFF.

The rearrangement uses TRBV10-3 and TRBJ2-7, with D perhaps TRBD1 or TRBD2 (5 bases each). Germline values: CDR1 ENHRY, CDR2 SYGVKD. CDR3 length: 13 amino acids. Trimming removed 6 bases from V and 0 bases from J, with 9 bases in between. Here the CDR3 DNA reads TGTGCCATCAGCCGGGACGGCTCCTACGAGCAGTACTTC. Translating it yields CAISRDGSYEQYF.

On this clonotype itself: An end of the junction differs from the germline gene, which may be a read error. This chain connects TRBV10-3 to TRBJ1-6; a possible D gene is TRBD1 (6 bases). The CDR3 runs 12 residues. From germline, CDR1 is ENHRY and CDR2 SYGVKD. The CDR3 DNA follows: TGTGCCACAACAGGGAATAATTCACTCCTCCACTTT. This translates into CATTGNNSLLHF.